The clone carrying this T cell receptor beta chain was counted between two and nine times. The CDR3 has 16 amino acids. Germline CDR1 reads PRHDT; CDR2 reads FYEKMQ (reference sequence). V was pared by 2 bases and J by 3 bases, with 16 bases between. This entry is derived from a study of blood T cell repertoires in COVID-19. The overall study: Some COVID-19 samples were acute and others convalescent; all came from the United States, Italy and Spain. T cells, B-cell-depleted T cells, or PBMCs supplied cDNA or gDNA.

In the original workflow: Amplification from reference gene primers served as the basis for estimated nucleated cell counts. Repertoires were generated with immunoSEQ multiplex PCR, while TCRdb's copy carries only in-frame clones and drops some. V, J and clone size are taken as reported in that table, and D and trimming were inferred from the DNA itself. Among hundreds of thousands of clones listed, about nine tenths were seen once. Sample: peripheral blood. This chain links TRBV13 with TRBJ1-2, with D perhaps TRBD1 (6 bases). This TCR derives from a woman aged 25 to 39 with active or convalescent COVID-19. CDR3 DNA sequence: TGTGCCAGCAGCTTATCTTCGTGGACAGACTACTATGGCTACACCTTC. It yields the protein CASSLSSWTDYYGYTF.